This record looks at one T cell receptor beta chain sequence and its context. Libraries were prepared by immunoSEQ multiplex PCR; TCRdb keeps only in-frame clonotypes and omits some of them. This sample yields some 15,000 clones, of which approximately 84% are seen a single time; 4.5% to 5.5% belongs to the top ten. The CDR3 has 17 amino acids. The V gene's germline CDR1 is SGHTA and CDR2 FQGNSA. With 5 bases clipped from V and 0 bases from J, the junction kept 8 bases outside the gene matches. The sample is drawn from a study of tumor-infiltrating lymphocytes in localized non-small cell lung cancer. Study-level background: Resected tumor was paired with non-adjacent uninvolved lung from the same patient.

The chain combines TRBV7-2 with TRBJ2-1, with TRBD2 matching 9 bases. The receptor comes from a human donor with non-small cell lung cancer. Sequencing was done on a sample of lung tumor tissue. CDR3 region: CASSPVSGRTSYNEQFF. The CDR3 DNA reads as TGTGCCAGCAGCCCAGTTAGCGGGAGAACCTCCTACAATGAGCAGTTCTTC.